The 23 T cell receptor beta chains reported below all come from one sample, sequenced in a study of shared clonotypes between healthy human individuals. Naive CD8 populations comprised CD45RO-negative cells positively selected for CCR7, excluding terminally differentiated effector memory CD45RA+ cells. Clones were read by immunoSEQ multiplex PCR, and TCRdb kept only the in-frame ones, dropping some. Here the sample spans hundreds of thousands of clones, 98% being singletons. The sequencing sample was made of naive CD8+ T cells sorted from blood. The receptors shown here come from a man aged 25-45 years in good health.

This chain links TRBV28 with TRBJ2-2, with a weak D call TRBD2 (5 bases). CDR1 MDHEN and CDR2 SYDVKM come from the germline V gene. The CDR3 contains 19 residues. Trimming pared 5 bases from V and 6 bases from J, leaving 28 bases between. Here the CDR3 DNA reads TGTGCCAGCAGTCCAACATATGATGCTCAGCTAGCTCGCGCCGGGGAGCTGTTTTTT. Translation: CASSPTYDAQLARAGELFF.

The V call is TRBV6-5, the J call TRBJ1-1, with 7 bases matching TRBD1. Per the germline V gene, CDR1 is MNHEY and CDR2 is SVGAGI. This CDR3 is 12 amino acids long. The V segment lost 6 bases and the J segment 4 bases; nucleotides outside the gene matches: 2. The DNA of the CDR3 is TGTGCCAGCAGGGCAGGGGGCACTGAAGCTTTCTTT. This encodes CASRAGGTEAFF.

This chain connects TRBV5-1 to TRBJ2-1, with D possibly being TRBD1 (7 bases). The germline gives CDR1 SGHRS, CDR2 YFSETQ. The CDR3 has 16 amino acids. The ends were cut back, 3 bases at V and 3 bases at J, with 16 bases in the middle. The CDR3 reads CASSSEGQLFYNEQFF. The DNA for the CDR3 is TGCGCCAGCAGCTCGGAGGGACAGCTGTTCTACAATGAGCAGTTCTTC.

The CDR3 DNA reads TGTGCCAGCTCACCGGGACAGGGTTCTGAAAAACTGTTTTTT. Amino acids: CASSPGQGSEKLFF. V and J are TRBV18 and TRBJ1-4, with 9 bases that match TRBD1. Germline loops: CDR1 KGHSH, CDR2 LQKENI. V shed 3 bases and J 7 bases; nucleotides not matched to a gene: 3. The CDR3 loop spans 14 amino acids.

Remarks on this clone: Other DNA sequences of this sample code for an identical CDR3. The chain is built from TRBV18 and TRBJ2-7; TRBD2 matches 14 bases. In germline, CDR1 is KGHSH, CDR2 LQKENI. V lost 2 bases and J lost 7; bases outside the gene matches: 1. This CDR3 spans 14 amino acids. CDR3 amino acids: CASSPGTSGSEQYF. The CDR3 bases are TGTGCCAGCTCACCAGGGACTAGCGGGAGTGAGCAGTACTTC.

This chain uses TRBV5-1 with TRBJ1-4, with D maybe TRBD1 (6 bases). The CDR3 contains 14 residues. CDR1 SGHRS and CDR2 YFSETQ come from the germline V gene. Trimming stripped 2 bases from V and 7 bases from J, with 12 bases between. The CDR3 here is CASSLRGGTEKLFF. The CDR3 DNA follows: TGCGCCAGCAGCTTAAGAGGGGGGACTGAAAAACTGTTTTTT.

The chain couples TRBV28 to TRBJ1-1, with D tentatively TRBD1 (6 bases). The ends were cut back, 5 bases at V and 1 base at J, with 20 bases in the middle. CDR1 is MDHEN, CDR2 SYDVKM, per germline. CDR3 length: 17 amino acids. The DNA of the CDR3 is TGTGCCAGCAGTCATAGATTCAGGGGTATGGAGAACACTGAAGCTTTCTTT. Its protein is CASSHRFRGMENTEAFF.

This chain uses TRBV5-5 with TRBJ1-1; 8 bases line up with TRBD1. CDR1 SGHKS and CDR2 YYEKEE come from the germline V gene (reference sequence). J gave up 4 bases and V 3 bases, and 5 bases lay outside the gene matches. The CDR3 runs to 14 residues. CDR3 sequence: CASSWQGAATEAFF. The CDR3 nucleotides read TGTGCCAGCAGCTGGCAGGGGGCAGCCACTGAAGCTTTCTTT.

For this clone: Other DNA sequences within the sample encode an identical CDR3. The chain recombines TRBV9 with TRBJ1-4, with D possibly TRBD1 on 5 matching bases. CDR1 and CDR2 (germline): SGDLS, YYNGEE. This CDR3 comprises 13 residues. Trimming pared 0 bases from V and 6 bases from J, leaving 6 bases between. CDR3 DNA: TGTGCCAGCAGCGTAGGGGGGGATGAAAAACTGTTTTTT. Amino acids: CASSVGGDEKLFF.

V is TRBV5-1 and J is TRBJ2-1, with 12 bases fitting TRBD2. The CDR3 runs to 16 residues. Germline values: CDR1 SGHRS, CDR2 YFSETQ. Trimming cost V 6 bases and J 3 bases; bases outside gene matches: 7. The CDR3 DNA is TGCGCCAGCACTGGGACTAGCGGGTTAAGCTACAATGAGCAGTTCTTC. Residues: CASTGTSGLSYNEQFF.

This chain joins TRBV11-3 and TRBJ2-7; D perhaps matches TRBD2 (6 bases). Trimming pared 4 bases from V and 6 bases from J, leaving 10 bases between. Germline V gives CDR1 SGHNT, CDR2 YENEEA. The CDR3 spans 12 residues. CDR3 nucleotides: TGTGCCAGCAGCTCATCCGGGGGCGAGCAGTACTTC. Translated: CASSSSGGEQYF. The variable domain in full, completed from reference TRBV11-3 and TRBJ2-7, reads EAGVVQSPRYKIIEKKQPVAFWCNPISGHNTLYWYLQNLGQGPELLIRYENEEAVDDSQLPKDRFSAERLKGVDSTLKIQPAELGDSAVYLCASSSSGGEQYFGPGTRLTVT.

This sequence joins TRBV9 and TRBJ2-7; TRBD2 matches 8 bases. The CDR3 is 14 residues long. Germline loops: CDR1 SGDLS, CDR2 YYNGEE. The V gene end was trimmed by 3 bases and the J gene end by 2 bases; junction bases not matched to a gene: 4. CDR3 protein: CASSEKREPYEQYF. In DNA form, the CDR3 reads TGTGCCAGCAGCGAAAAGCGGGAGCCCTACGAGCAGTACTTC.

This clone occurred once. The chain uses TRBV19 and TRBJ1-2, with 7 bases matching TRBD1. Trimming at V came to 3 bases and at J to 3 bases, leaving 13 bases not matched to a gene. Germline loops: CDR1 LNHDA, CDR2 SQIVND (reference sequence). The CDR3 runs 17 residues. This CDR3 reads CASSILPGQPPHYGYTF. Written as DNA, the CDR3 is TGTGCCAGTAGTATCCTTCCGGGACAGCCTCCCCACTATGGCTACACCTTC.

The chain is built from TRBV27 and TRBJ2-1, with D possibly TRBD1 on 5 matching bases. The ends were cut back, 6 bases at V and 8 bases at J, with 17 bases in the middle. From germline, CDR1 is MNHEY and CDR2 SMNVEV (reference sequence). There are 14 residues in the CDR3. The CDR3 DNA is TGTGCCAGCAGCCCAACAGGATACATGCATGAGCAGTTCTTC. Translation gives CASSPTGYMHEQFF.

The rearrangement links TRBV7-8 to TRBJ1-4; D is possibly TRBD1 (6 bases). CDR1 is SGHVS, CDR2 FQNEAQ, per germline. The CDR3 has 17 residues. The ends were cut back, 6 bases at V and 8 bases at J, with 25 bases in the middle. DNA of the CDR3: TGTGCCAGCAGTCAACCAACAGGGTTCGCACTTGGGGAAAAACTGTTTTTT. It specifies CASSQPTGFALGEKLFF.

The chain employs TRBV25-1 and TRBJ1-2; D is undetermined. V shed 1 base and J shed 7 bases, with 13 bases lying between them. This CDR3 spans 14 amino acids. The germline V gene has CDR1 MGHDK and CDR2 SYGVNS. The CDR3 here is CASSESRLVGGYTF. CDR3 sequence (DNA): TGTGCCAGCAGTGAATCCCGGCTGGTAGGTGGCTACACCTTC.

This clone was detected only once. The rearrangement uses TRBV27 and TRBJ2-7; TRBD1 aligns across 9 bases. CDR3 length: 14 amino acids. Trimming cost V 3 bases and J 3 bases; bases outside gene matches: 3. The V gene's germline CDR1 is MNHEY and CDR2 SMNVEV (reference sequence). CDR3 coding DNA: TGTGCCAGCAGTTTGGGACAGGGCAACTACGAGCAGTACTTC. Translated, it gives CASSLGQGNYEQYF.

The rearrangement links TRBV14 to TRBJ2-5, with 10 bases matching TRBD1. The V segment lost 7 bases and the J segment 5 bases; nucleotides outside the gene matches: 4. This CDR3 has 13 residues. Germline CDR1 SGHDN, CDR2 FVKESK. The CDR3 coding sequence is TGTGCCAGCAACGGACAGGGGGTTGAGACCCAGTACTTC. Translated, it gives CASNGQGVETQYF.

The rearrangement joins TRBV11-2 to TRBJ2-7, with D maybe TRBD1 (5 bases). The CDR3 is made up of 12 amino acids. Deletions cut 5 bases from V and 5 bases from J, with 10 bases between. The germline V gene has CDR1 SGHAT and CDR2 FQNNGV. The CDR3 reads CASSRRVDEQYF. The CDR3 DNA reads TGTGCCAGCAGCCGCAGGGTGGACGAGCAGTACTTC. Drawing the rest from reference TRBV11-2 and TRBJ2-7, the complete variable domain is EAGVAQSPRYKIIEKRQSVAFWCNPISGHATLYWYQQILGQGPKLLIQFQNNGVVDDSQLPKDRFSAERLKGVDSTLKIQPAKLEDSAVYLCASSRRVDEQYFGPGTRLTVT.

On this clone itself: Other DNA sequences within the sample encode an identical CDR3. The chain carries TRBV7-9 and TRBJ2-7; D is ambiguous. The V and J ends lost 4 bases and 1 base respectively, with 11 bases between them. The CDR3 is 14 amino acids. Germline V gives CDR1 SEHNR, CDR2 FQNEAQ (reference sequence). The CDR3 reads CASSSPVGSYEQYF. The CDR3 DNA reads TGTGCCAGCAGCTCCCCGGTCGGGTCCTACGAGCAGTACTTC. Using reference TRBV7-9 and TRBJ2-7 for the parts outside the CDR3, the full variable domain is DTGVSQNPRHKITKRGQNVTFRCDPISEHNRLYWYRQTLGQGPEFLTYFQNEAQLEKSRLLSDRFSAERPKGSFSTLEIQRTEQGDSAMYLCASSSPVGSYEQYFGPGTRLTVT.

This clone was seen a single time. V usage is TRBV27 and J usage is TRBJ2-1, with 11 bases lining up with TRBD1. The CDR3 has 14 amino acids. V lost 10 bases and J lost 10; bases outside the gene matches: 12. CDR1 MNHEY and CDR2 SMNVEV come from the germline V gene (reference sequence). The CDR3 loop is CATSRTGGRWEQFF. The CDR3 DNA reads as TGTGCCACCTCCCGGACAGGGGGCCGTTGGGAGCAGTTCTTC.

As concerns this clone: The same CDR3 can be traced to other DNA sequences in this sample. The chain couples TRBV5-4 to TRBJ2-2; the D is unclear. The CDR3 is 12 amino acids. Germline V CDR1 and CDR2: SGHNT, YYREEE (reference sequence). Between the trimmed V and J ends, which lost 4 bases and 6 bases, there was a span of 7 bases. The CDR3 nucleotides read TGTGCCAGCAGCCTTCGGCCCGGGGAGCTGTTTTTT. Translated, it gives CASSLRPGELFF.

The chain recombines TRBV11-2 with TRBJ1-5, with 7 bases fitting TRBD1. V was pared by 5 bases and J by 5 bases, with 6 bases of the junction left unmatched. The CDR3 is 14 residues long. Germline V gene lookup returns CDR1 SGHAT and CDR2 FQNNGV. CDR3 sequence reads: CASSGTGVDQPQHF. As DNA, the CDR3 is TGTGCCAGCAGCGGAACAGGGGTGGATCAGCCCCAGCATTTT.